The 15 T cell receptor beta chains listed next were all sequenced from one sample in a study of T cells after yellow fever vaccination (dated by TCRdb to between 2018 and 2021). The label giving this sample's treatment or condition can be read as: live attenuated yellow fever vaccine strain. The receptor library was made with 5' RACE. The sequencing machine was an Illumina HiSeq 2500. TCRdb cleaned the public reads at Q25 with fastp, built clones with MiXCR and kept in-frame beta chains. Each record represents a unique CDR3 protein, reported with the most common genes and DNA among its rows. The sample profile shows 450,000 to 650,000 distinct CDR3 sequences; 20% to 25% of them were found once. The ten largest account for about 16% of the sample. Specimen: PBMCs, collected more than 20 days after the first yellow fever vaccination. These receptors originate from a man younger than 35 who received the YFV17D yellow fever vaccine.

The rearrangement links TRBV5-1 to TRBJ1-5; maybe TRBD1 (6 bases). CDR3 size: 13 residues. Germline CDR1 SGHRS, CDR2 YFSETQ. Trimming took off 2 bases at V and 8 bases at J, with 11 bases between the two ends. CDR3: CASSLGGMEPQHF. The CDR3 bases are TGCGCCAGCAGCTTAGGGGGAATGGAGCCCCAGCATTTT.

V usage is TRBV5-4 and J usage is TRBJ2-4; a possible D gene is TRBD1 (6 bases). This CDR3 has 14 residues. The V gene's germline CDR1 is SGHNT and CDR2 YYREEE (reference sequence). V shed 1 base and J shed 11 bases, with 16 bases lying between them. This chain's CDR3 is CASSLKDSTNFQYF. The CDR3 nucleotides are TGTGCCAGCAGCTTGAAGGACAGTACTAACTTTCAGTACTTC. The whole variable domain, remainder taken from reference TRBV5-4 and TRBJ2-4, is ETGVTQSPTHLIKTRGQQVTLRCSSQSGHNTVSWYQQALGQGPQFIFQYYREEENGRGNFPPRFSGLQFPNYSSELNVNALELDDSALYLCASSLKDSTNFQYFGAGTRLSVL.

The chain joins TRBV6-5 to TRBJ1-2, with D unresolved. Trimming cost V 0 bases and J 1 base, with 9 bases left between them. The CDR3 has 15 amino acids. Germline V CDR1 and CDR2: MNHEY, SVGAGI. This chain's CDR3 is CASSYSDGRNYGYTF. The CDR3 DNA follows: TGTGCCAGCAGTTACTCGGACGGGCGTAACTATGGCTACACCTTC.

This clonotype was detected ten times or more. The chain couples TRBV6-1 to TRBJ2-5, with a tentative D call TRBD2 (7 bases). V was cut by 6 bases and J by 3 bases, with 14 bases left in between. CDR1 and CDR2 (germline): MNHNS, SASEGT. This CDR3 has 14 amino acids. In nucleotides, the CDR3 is TGTGCCAGCAGCGCGGAGGGGGGGGAAGAGACCCAGTACTTC. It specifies CASSAEGGEETQYF.

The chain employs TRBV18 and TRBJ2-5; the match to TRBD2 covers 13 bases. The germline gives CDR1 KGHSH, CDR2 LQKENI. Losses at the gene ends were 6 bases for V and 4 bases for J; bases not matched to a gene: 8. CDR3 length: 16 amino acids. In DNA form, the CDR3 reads TGTGCCAGCTCTCCGCGGACTAGCGGGGGCGGAGAGACCCAGTACTTC. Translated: CASSPRTSGGGETQYF.

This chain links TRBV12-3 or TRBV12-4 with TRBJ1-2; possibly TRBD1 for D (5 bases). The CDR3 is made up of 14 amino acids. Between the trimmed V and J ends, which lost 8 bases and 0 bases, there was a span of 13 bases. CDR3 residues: CASQSRGANYGYTF. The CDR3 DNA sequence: TGTGCCAGCCAGTCAAGAGGGGCTAACTATGGCTACACCTTC.

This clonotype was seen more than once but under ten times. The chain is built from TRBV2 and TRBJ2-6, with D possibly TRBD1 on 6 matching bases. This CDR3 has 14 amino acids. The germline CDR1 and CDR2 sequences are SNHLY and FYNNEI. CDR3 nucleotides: TGTGCAAGCGACAGGAGAGCTGGGGCCAACGTCCTGACTTTC. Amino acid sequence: CASDRRAGANVLTF.

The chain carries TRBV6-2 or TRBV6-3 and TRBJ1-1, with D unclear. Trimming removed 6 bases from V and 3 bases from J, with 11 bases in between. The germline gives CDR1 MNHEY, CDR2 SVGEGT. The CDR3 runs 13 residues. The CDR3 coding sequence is TGTGCCAGCAGAAGGGATGGGTACACTGAAGCTTTCTTT. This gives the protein CASRRDGYTEAFF.

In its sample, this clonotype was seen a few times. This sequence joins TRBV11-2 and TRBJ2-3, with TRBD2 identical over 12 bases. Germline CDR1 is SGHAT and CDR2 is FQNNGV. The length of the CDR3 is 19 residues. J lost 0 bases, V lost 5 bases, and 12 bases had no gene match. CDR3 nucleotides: TGTGCCAGCAGCCGAACCCAACTAGCGGGGGGCGGGAGCACAGATACGCAGTATTTT. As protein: CASSRTQLAGGGSTDTQYF.

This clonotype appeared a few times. The DNA of the CDR3 is TGTGCCAGTAGTATAGGGAGTGGCTACACCTTC. Translated, it gives CASSIGSGYTF. V and J are TRBV19 and TRBJ1-2, with D uncertain. The V gene lost 1 base and the J gene lost 7 bases, with 4 bases spanning the gap. CDR3 size: 11 residues. CDR1 is LNHDA, CDR2 SQIVND, per germline (reference sequence).

This CDR3 reads CASSFERGPLGEAFF. For the CDR3, the DNA is TGTGCCAGCAGCTTTGAAAGGGGCCCCCTTGGTGAAGCTTTCTTT. The chain joins TRBV7-9 to TRBJ1-1; D is possibly TRBD1 (5 bases). V was pared by 3 bases and J by 7 bases, with 18 bases between. The CDR3 sequence is 15 residues long. The germline gives CDR1 SEHNR, CDR2 FQNEAQ (reference sequence). The full variable domain, in which reference TRBV7-9 and TRBJ1-1 provide the parts outside the CDR3, is DTGVSQNPRHKITKRGQNVTFRCDPISEHNRLYWYRQTLGQGPEFLTYFQNEAQLEKSRLLSDRFSAERPKGSFSTLEIQRTEQGDSAMYLCASSFERGPLGEAFFGQGTRLTVV.

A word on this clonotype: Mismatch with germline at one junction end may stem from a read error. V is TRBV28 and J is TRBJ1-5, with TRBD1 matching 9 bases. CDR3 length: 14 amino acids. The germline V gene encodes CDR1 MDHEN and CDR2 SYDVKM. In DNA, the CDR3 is TGTGCCAGCAGGCGACAGGGGGGAAATCGGCCCCAGCATTTT. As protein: CASRRQGGNRPQHF.

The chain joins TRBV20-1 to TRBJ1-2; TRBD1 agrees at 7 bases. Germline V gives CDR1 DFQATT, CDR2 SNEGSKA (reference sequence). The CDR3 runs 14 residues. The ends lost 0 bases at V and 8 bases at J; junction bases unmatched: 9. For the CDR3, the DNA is TGCAGTGCTAGAGAGGCGGCAGGGGGGGGAGGCTACACCTTC. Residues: CSAREAAGGGGYTF.

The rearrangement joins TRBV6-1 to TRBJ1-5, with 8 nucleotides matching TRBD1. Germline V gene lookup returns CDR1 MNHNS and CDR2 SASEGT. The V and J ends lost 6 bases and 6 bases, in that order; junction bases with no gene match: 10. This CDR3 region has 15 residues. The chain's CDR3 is CASSPDRGRTQPQHF. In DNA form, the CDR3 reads TGTGCCAGCAGCCCTGACAGGGGAAGGACTCAGCCCCAGCATTTT.

The CDR3 spells CSVGQGSSGNTIYF. DNA for the CDR3: TGCAGCGTTGGTCAGGGTAGCTCTGGAAACACCATATATTTT. This rearrangement joins TRBV29-1 to TRBJ1-3, with D maybe TRBD1 (5 bases). In germline, CDR1 is SQVTM, CDR2 ANQGSEA. This CDR3 spans 14 amino acids. V lost 4 bases to trimming and J lost 0 bases, with 10 bases between them.